Below, 7 T cell receptor beta chains from the same sample are listed, as sequenced in a study of post-analysis software for immune sequencing data. Study conclusions and caveats: The study found TRBV5-6, TRBV5-1 and TRBV20-1 among 5 or 6 TRBV segments more frequent in patients than controls.

cDNA libraries of TCR beta carried unique molecular identifiers. TCRdb re-derived calls from the PCR reads in MiXCR, one entry per CDR3 protein. Counted here are around 400,000 distinct CDR3 sequences, less than 40% occurring once; the ten biggest clones make up 6% to 9%. Antigens for these TCRs are unknown. Material for sequencing was blood. These receptor sequences come from a girl aged 2-9 years with multiple sclerosis.

There are a few counts of this clonotype. The chain carries TRBV15 and TRBJ2-1; D is unclear. This CDR3 is 15 amino acids long. Germline CDR1 LNHNV, CDR2 YYDKDF (reference sequence). Deletions cut 5 bases from V and 3 bases from J, with 14 bases between. For the CDR3, the DNA is TGTGCCACCAGCCCCGCTAGGAAACTCTACAATGAGCAGTTCTTC. This codes for CATSPARKLYNEQFF.

V gene TRBV20-1 combines with J gene TRBJ1-2; D call uncertain. Between the trimmed V and J ends, which lost 1 base and 4 bases, there was a span of 4 bases. CDR1 and CDR2 from the germline V gene are DFQATT and SNEGSKA (reference sequence). CDR3 length: 11 amino acids. CDR3 residues: CSARGVYGYTF. CDR3 sequence (DNA): TGCAGTGCTAGAGGGGTCTATGGCTACACCTTC.

This sequence joins TRBV5-1 and TRBJ2-3, with 7 bases matching TRBD1. Trimming at V came to 4 bases and at J to 4 bases, leaving 6 bases not matched to a gene. In germline, CDR1 is SGHRS, CDR2 YFSETQ. The CDR3 consists of 14 residues. This chain's CDR3 is CASSQGQEPDTQYF. The DNA of the CDR3 is TGCGCCAGCAGCCAAGGACAGGAACCAGATACGCAGTATTTT.

This chain links TRBV7-2 with TRBJ2-1; D is uncertain. The V end lost 5 bases, the J end lost 4 bases, and 6 bases lay between the germline ends. The CDR3 length is 12 residues. Germline V gene sequence: CDR1 SGHTA, CDR2 FQGNSA. In nucleotides, the CDR3 is TGTGCCAGCAGCACCCGATACAATGAGCAGTTCTTC. Amino acid sequence: CASSTRYNEQFF.

J is TRBJ2-3 and V is TRBV5-1; D gene unclear. Germline V gives CDR1 SGHRS, CDR2 YFSETQ. The V end was cut by 2 bases, the J end by 2 bases, with 18 bases between. CDR3 size: 17 residues. The CDR3 DNA reads as TGCGCCAGCAGCTTCCCGCGAAAGACCGAATTCACAGATACGCAGTATTTT. Amino acid sequence: CASSFPRKTEFTDTQYF.

A single count supports this clonotype. This chain connects TRBV3-1 to TRBJ2-1; D gene ambiguous. Trimming shortened V by 0 bases and J by 10 bases, and 4 bases separated the two germline ends. This CDR3 contains 11 residues. Germline-derived CDR1 and CDR2 are LGHDT and YNNKEL (reference sequence). The CDR3 DNA reads as TGTGCCAGCAGCCAAGAGACCGAGCAGTTCTTC. Translation gives CASSQETEQFF.

The sample holds a few counts of this clonotype. The chain is built from TRBV2 and TRBJ2-7; 8 nucleotides match TRBD2. Trimming took 8 bases from V and 2 from J; bases not matched to a gene: 8. This CDR3 contains 14 residues. Germline V gene sequence: CDR1 SNHLY, CDR2 FYNNEI. In nucleotides, the CDR3 is TGTGCCAGCTCCCCTCTTAGCGGGACCTACGAGCAGTACTTC. Translation gives CASSPLSGTYEQYF.